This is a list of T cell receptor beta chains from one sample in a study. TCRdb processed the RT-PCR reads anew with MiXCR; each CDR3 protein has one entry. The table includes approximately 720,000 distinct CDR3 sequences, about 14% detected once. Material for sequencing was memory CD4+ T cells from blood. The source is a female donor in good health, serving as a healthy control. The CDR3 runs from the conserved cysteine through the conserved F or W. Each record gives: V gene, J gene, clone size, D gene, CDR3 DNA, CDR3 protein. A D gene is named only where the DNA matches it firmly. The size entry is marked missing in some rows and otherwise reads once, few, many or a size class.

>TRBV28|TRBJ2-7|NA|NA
TGTGCCAGCAGTTTACATACCCCGGGGGCCTCCTACGAGCAGTACTTC
CASSLHTPGASYEQYF
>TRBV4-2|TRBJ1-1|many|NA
TGTGCCAGCAGCCAAGGGCAGGGTACGACTGAAGCTTTCTTT
CASSQGQGTTEAFF
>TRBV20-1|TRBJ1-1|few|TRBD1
TGCAGTGCTAGAGTCCCTGACAGGGTCACTGAAGCTTTCTTT
CSARVPDRVTEAFF
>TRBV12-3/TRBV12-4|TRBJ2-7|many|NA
TGTGCCAGCAGTGACAGGTGGGAGCAGTACTTC
CASSDRWEQYF
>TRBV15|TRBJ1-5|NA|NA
TGTGCCACCAGCAGTCAGTCTAGCAATCAGCCCCAGCATTTT
CATSSQSSNQPQHF
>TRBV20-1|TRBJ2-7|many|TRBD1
TGCAGTGCTAGGGGACAGCTCTACGAGCAGTACTTC
CSARGQLYEQYF
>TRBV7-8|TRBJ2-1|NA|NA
TGTGCCAGCACATCCCCAACCTCCTACAATGAGCAGTTCTTC
CASTSPTSYNEQFF
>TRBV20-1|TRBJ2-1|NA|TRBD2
TGCAGTGCCCCCCTCCGCAGCGGGAGTTCCAATGAGCAGTTCTTC
CSAPLRSGSSNEQFF
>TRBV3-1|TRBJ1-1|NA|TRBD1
TGTGCCAGCAGCCATGACAGGGTATTAGAGAACACTGAAGCTTTCTTT
CASSHDRVLENTEAFF
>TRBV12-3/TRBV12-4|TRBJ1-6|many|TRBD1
TGTGCCAGCAAGAGAGGACAGGTCGGACCCCTCCACTTT
CASKRGQVGPLHF
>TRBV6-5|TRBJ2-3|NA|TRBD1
TGTGCCAGCAGTTACTCCGGGACAGGGGTATCAGATACGCAGTATTTT
CASSYSGTGVSDTQYF
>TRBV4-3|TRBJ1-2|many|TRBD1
TGCGCCAGCAGCCAATCTATACAGGGGGGCTACACCTTC
CASSQSIQGGYTF
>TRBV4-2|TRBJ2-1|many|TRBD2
TGTGCCAGCAGCCAAGATCAGGGACTAGTCTCCAATGAGCAGTTCTTC
CASSQDQGLVSNEQFF
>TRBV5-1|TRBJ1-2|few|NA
TGCGCCAGCAGCTTGGGTCAGGACCGGCTGGGCTACACCTTC
CASSLGQDRLGYTF
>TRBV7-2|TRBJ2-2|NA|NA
TGTGCCAGCAGCTTAAATGGCCGCTTTACCGGGGAGCTGTTTTTT
CASSLNGRFTGELFF
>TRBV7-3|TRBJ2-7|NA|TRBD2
TGTGCCAGCAGCTTAGTCGGCGCGGGAGGAAGCGACGAGCAGTACTTC
CASSLVGAGGSDEQYF
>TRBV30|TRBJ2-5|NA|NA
TGTGCCTGTGGGCAGGGAGAGACCCAGTACTTC
CACGQGETQYF
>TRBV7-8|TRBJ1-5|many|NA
TGTGCCAGCAGCTTAGAGGGGGGCACAGGCAATCAGCCCCAGCATTTT
CASSLEGGTGNQPQHF
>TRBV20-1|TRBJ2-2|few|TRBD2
TGCAGTGCTAGAGATCTTGCGGGAGATTCGACGGCCGGGGAGCTGTTTTTT
CSARDLAGDSTAGELFF
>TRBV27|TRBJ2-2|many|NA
TGTGCCAGCGGGCCCCCACAGACAGTGACGAACACCGGGGAGCTGTTTTTT
CASGPPQTVTNTGELFF
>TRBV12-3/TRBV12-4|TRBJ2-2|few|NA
TGTGCCAGCAGTTTAAACCGGAGGTCGACCGGGGAGCTGTTTTTT
CASSLNRRSTGELFF
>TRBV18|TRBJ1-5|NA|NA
TGTGCCAGCTCACCCGACATGGGCAATCAGCCCCAGCATTTT
CASSPDMGNQPQHF
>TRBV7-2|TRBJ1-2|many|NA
TGTGCCAGCAGCTCTAAGGGAGGGGACTATGGCTACACCTTC
CASSSKGGDYGYTF
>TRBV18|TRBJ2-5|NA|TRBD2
TGTGCCAGCTCACCACTTAGCGGGAGGGCCAGAGAGACCCAGTACTTC
CASSPLSGRARETQYF
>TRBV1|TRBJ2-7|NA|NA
TGCACCGACACTAGCGGGGGTTACGAGCAGTACTTC
CTDTSGGYEQYF
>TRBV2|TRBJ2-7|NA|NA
TGTGCCAGCACGGGGGGCATCCTTTCCGGTGGATACGAGCAGTACTTC
CASTGGILSGGYEQYF
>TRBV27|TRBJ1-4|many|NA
TGTGCCAGCAGTGTCGGATGGGATGAAAAACTGTTTTTT
CASSVGWDEKLFF
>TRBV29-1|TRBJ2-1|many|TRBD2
TGCAGCGTCGGCGGGGGGCAGGGCTACAATGAGCAGTTCTTC
CSVGGGQGYNEQFF
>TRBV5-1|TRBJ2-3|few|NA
TGCGCCAGCGGTGGATTGGAGGTCGGGCCCACAGATACGCAGTATTTT
CASGGLEVGPTDTQYF